What follows are 3 T cell receptor beta chains derived from one specimen sequenced in a study of T cell responses to AZD1222 COVID-19 vaccine. This table comes from immunoSEQ multiplex PCR, and its TCRdb copy is limited to in-frame clones, with some not included. Among around 130,000 clones listed, 80% to 90% were seen once. The specimen was peripheral blood, collected on day 0 of AZD1222 vaccination. These receptors all come from an adult in good health.

The rearrangement links TRBV30 to TRBJ1-1; the D gene is possibly TRBD1 (5 bases). Trimming took off 8 bases at V and 0 bases at J, with 13 bases between the two ends. CDR1 and CDR2 (germline): GTSNPN, SVGIG (reference sequence). The CDR3 runs to 13 residues. CDR3 DNA sequence: TGTGCCGGAGGACAATGGATGAACACTGAAGCTTTCTTT. Amino acid sequence: CAGGQWMNTEAFF.

This rearrangement joins TRBV5-1 to TRBJ2-1; possible D gene TRBD2, 5 bases. V shed 5 bases and J shed 3 bases, with 9 bases lying between them. The CDR3 consists of 13 residues. Germline V gene data show CDR1 as SGHRS and CDR2 as YFSETQ. CDR3 region: CASRASSYNEQFF. In DNA form, the CDR3 reads TGCGCCAGCAGGGCTAGCAGCTACAATGAGCAGTTCTTC. Looking up the rest from reference TRBV5-1 and TRBJ2-1 gives the full variable domain: KAGVTQTPRYLIKTRGQQVTLSCSPISGHRSVSWYQQTPGQGLQFLFEYFSETQRNKGNFPGRFSGRQFSNSRSEMNVSTLELGDSALYLCASRASSYNEQFFGPGTRLTVL.

V usage is TRBV11-2 and J usage is TRBJ2-2; D not certain. In germline, CDR1 is SGHAT, CDR2 FQNNGV. This CDR3 comprises 14 residues. V lost 3 bases to trimming and J lost 0 bases, with 5 bases between them. CDR3 nucleotides: TGTGCCAGCAGCTTGACCCCGAACACCGGGGAGCTGTTTTTT. Its translation: CASSLTPNTGELFF.